Following are 18 T cell receptor beta chains from one sample sequenced in a study of beta chain features in type 1 diabetes. These receptors lack a known antigen. What was sequenced were expressed TCRB transcripts, since all of the isolated RNA had been reverse transcribed. Method: immunoSEQ multiplex PCR; TCRdb's copy keeps in-frame clones and lacks some. In the table there are hundreds of thousands of clones, over 12% of which are singletons. General observations from the study: In all four CD4+ subsets, TCRB CDR3 length was significantly, moderately reduced in type 1 diabetes.

The source material was naive CD4+ T cells from blood. The receptors were gathered from a man aged 18 to 30 with type 1 diabetes.

This clone was observed a few times. This rearrangement joins TRBV30 to TRBJ2-7; possibly TRBD2 for D (5 bases). V was cut by 0 bases and J by 2 bases, with 14 bases left in between. The CDR3 is 15 amino acids. The germline gives CDR1 GTSNPN, CDR2 SVGIG (reference sequence). The CDR3 nucleotides are TGTGCCTGGAGTGTATATGAGGACTGGGCCTACGAGCAGTACTTC. Its translation is CAWSVYEDWAYEQYF.

This clone appeared a few times. The chain joins TRBV9 to TRBJ2-7, with 10 bases identical to TRBD1. The closer fit of TRBJ2-5 to the DNA end suggests the J call may be wrong. The germline gives CDR1 SGDLS, CDR2 YYNGEE. The CDR3 totals 15 residues. CDR3 residues: CASSVGDRGQETQYF. The CDR3 DNA sequence: TGTGCCAGCAGCGTAGGGGACAGGGGCCAAGAGACCCAGTACTTC.

The V and J genes are TRBV28 and TRBJ2-2, with D hard to call. The CDR3 extends over 11 amino acids. In germline, CDR1 is MDHEN, CDR2 SYDVKM. V shed 4 bases and J shed 6 bases, with 3 bases lying between them. The CDR3 region has the DNA TGTGCCAGCAGTTACCCCGGGGAGCTGTTTTTT. Protein: CASSYPGELFF.

The chain carries TRBV13 and TRBJ2-7, with TRBD2 identical over 8 bases. Trimming cost V 5 bases and J 0 bases; bases outside gene matches: 3. From germline, CDR1 is PRHDT and CDR2 FYEKMQ (reference sequence). The CDR3 contains 14 residues. CDR3 in amino acids: CASSGGRLSYEQYF. Written as DNA, the CDR3 is TGTGCCAGCAGCGGCGGGAGGCTCTCCTACGAGCAGTACTTC. Variable domain in full (rest from reference TRBV13 and TRBJ2-7): AAGVIQSPRHLIKEKRETATLKCYPIPRHDTVYWYQQGPGQDPQFLISFYEKMQSDKGSIPDRFSAQQFSDYHSELNMSSLELGDSALYFCASSGGRLSYEQYFGPGTRLTVT.

The rearrangement links TRBV6-5 to TRBJ2-7; 7 positions agree with TRBD1. The CDR3 spans 14 residues. J was trimmed by 4 bases and V by 6 bases; bases with no gene match: 9. Germline lookup yields CDR1 MNHEY and CDR2 SVGAGI. The CDR3 bases are TGTGCCAGCAGAGCGCCGGGACAGAAGTACGAGCAGTACTTC. Its protein product is CASRAPGQKYEQYF.

This clone has more than one count but fewer than ten. The chain recombines TRBV7-2 with TRBJ2-2; the D gene is possibly TRBD1 (6 bases). Per the germline V gene, CDR1 is SGHTA and CDR2 is FQGNSA. This CDR3 spans 17 amino acids. Trimming removed 1 base from V and 6 bases from J, with 18 bases in between. The CDR3: CASSLGLTGNFAGELFF. Here the CDR3 DNA reads TGTGCCAGCAGCTTAGGCCTTACAGGGAATTTCGCCGGGGAGCTGTTTTTT.

This clone came up a few times. The chain carries TRBV7-2 and TRBJ2-1, with D possibly matching TRBD2 (5 bases). V was pared by 3 bases and J by 2 bases, with 5 bases between. This CDR3 comprises 13 residues. Looked up from germline, CDR1 is SGHTA and CDR2 is FQGNSA. CDR3 sequence reads: CASSFGTYNEQFF. CDR3 sequence (DNA): TGTGCCAGCAGCTTCGGGACCTACAATGAGCAGTTCTTC.

The chain carries TRBV6-5 and TRBJ2-7; D is possibly TRBD2 (6 bases). V lost 7 bases and J lost 1, with 14 bases in between. The germline CDR1 and CDR2 sequences are MNHEY and SVGAGI. The CDR3 extends over 14 amino acids. The CDR3 DNA reads as TGTGCCAGCACTGACGGTAGCGGATCCTACGAGCAGTACTTC. Translating gives CASTDGSGSYEQYF.

This clone was picked up a small number of times. The chain carries TRBV5-1 and TRBJ2-1; 9 nucleotides agree with TRBD1. The V gene end was trimmed by 10 bases and the J gene end by 8 bases; junction bases not matched to a gene: 13. This CDR3 is 14 amino acids long. The germline V gene has CDR1 SGHRS and CDR2 YFSETQ. The CDR3 loop reads CAGGTGTPGDEQFF. The CDR3, as DNA: TGCGCCGGGGGGACAGGGACGCCCGGCGATGAGCAGTTCTTC.

V and J are TRBV5-4 and TRBJ2-1; D might be TRBD2 (5 bases). The CDR3 extends over 15 amino acids. The V end lost 3 bases, the J end lost 4 bases, and 14 bases lay between the germline ends. CDR1 is SGHNT and CDR2 is YYREEE in the germline V gene (reference sequence). The CDR3 reads CASSSDYFSYNEQFF. The CDR3 bases are TGTGCCAGCAGCTCCGACTATTTCAGTTACAATGAGCAGTTCTTC.

This clone was found a few times. The rearrangement uses TRBV29-1 and TRBJ2-5; D remains unclear. Per germline, CDR1 SQVTM and CDR2 ANQGSEA. Deletions cut 4 bases from V and 5 bases from J, with 8 bases between. The CDR3 totals 11 residues. The CDR3 DNA sequence: TGCAGCGTTGGCGCCATGGAGACCCAGTACTTC. The encoded protein is CSVGAMETQYF.

This clone occurred a few times. This chain connects TRBV7-9 to TRBJ2-7; D gene uncertain. The CDR3 covers 14 residues. CDR1 and CDR2 (germline): SEHNR, FQNEAQ (reference sequence). Trimming shortened V by 1 base and J by 3 bases, and 10 bases separated the two germline ends. The chain's CDR3 is CASSLGQVGYEQYF. In nucleotides, the CDR3 is TGTGCCAGCAGCTTAGGTCAGGTTGGCTACGAGCAGTACTTC. The entire variable domain, with the rest obtained from reference TRBV7-9 and TRBJ2-7, is as follows: DTGVSQNPRHKITKRGQNVTFRCDPISEHNRLYWYRQTLGQGPEFLTYFQNEAQLEKSRLLSDRFSAERPKGSFSTLEIQRTEQGDSAMYLCASSLGQVGYEQYFGPGTRLTVT.

Only a few counts were recorded for this clone. V and J are TRBV29-1 and TRBJ1-2; a possible D gene is TRBD1 (5 bases). CDR1 and CDR2 (germline): SQVTM, ANQGSEA. V was cut by 4 bases and J by 5 bases, with 14 bases left in between. CDR3 length equals 13 residues. As DNA, the CDR3 is TGCAGCGTTGCTGAGGGGATTGGATATGGCTACACCTTC. Translation: CSVAEGIGYGYTF.

The chain recombines TRBV30 with TRBJ2-1; TRBD1 or TRBD2 may be the D gene (6 bases each). Germline V gene lookup returns CDR1 GTSNPN and CDR2 SVGIG (reference sequence). There are 13 residues in the CDR3. The V end was cut by 0 bases, the J end by 9 bases, with 12 bases between. DNA of the CDR3: TGTGCCTGGAGTGTACTAGAGGGGGGTGAGCAGTTCTTC. It yields the protein CAWSVLEGGEQFF.

The chain combines TRBV14 with TRBJ1-5; maybe TRBD1 (5 bases). CDR1 SGHDN and CDR2 FVKESK come from the germline V gene. V dropped 1 base and J dropped 6 bases, with 16 bases sitting between them. The CDR3 extends over 16 amino acids. The DNA of the CDR3 is TGTGCCAGCAGCCAAGGTGGGGCAGGGCAAGGTCAGCCCCAGCATTTT. As protein: CASSQGGAGQGQPQHF.

The CDR3 sequence: CASLGTGGYEQYF. The CDR3 DNA is TGTGCCAGCCTCGGGACAGGGGGTTACGAGCAGTACTTC. The gene calls are TRBV21-1 and TRBJ2-7; the table names TRBD1, a call not compared with the DNA. TRBV21-1 is shown as a pseudogene. CDR3 length: 13 amino acids.

This clone was seen a handful of times. The V call is TRBV18, the J call TRBJ2-1; D is undetermined. Deletions cut 6 bases from V and 5 bases from J, with 11 bases between. CDR1 is KGHSH, CDR2 LQKENI, per germline. The CDR3 is made up of 13 amino acids. CDR3 nucleotide sequence: TGTGCCAGCTCTGCCGACGCACACAATGAGCAGTTCTTC. Residues: CASSADAHNEQFF.

The chain recombines TRBV19 with TRBJ2-5; D unresolved. The germline V and J ends were trimmed by 5 bases and 5 bases, with 12 bases remaining between them. Germline V lookup: CDR1 LNHDA, CDR2 SQIVND (reference sequence). The CDR3 is made up of 13 amino acids. This chain's CDR3 is CASSGIRMETQYF. CDR3 in DNA: TGTGCCAGTAGTGGCATTAGAATGGAGACCCAGTACTTC.